This T cell receptor beta chain was captured by sequencing in a study of patients and donors after allogeneic stem cell transplantation (dated by TCRdb to the early 2020s). The protocol used for the library was RT-PCR. Data came from a NextSeq 550. The public reads were reprocessed in TCRdb via fastp at Q25 and MiXCR, keeping in-frame beta chains. CDR3 protein sequences are deduplicated, and each keeps its most common genes and DNA. The sample yields about 200,000 distinct CDR3 sequences; 41% were counted once. The ten largest make up around 35% of the sample. Only a few counts were recorded for this clonotype. The antigen it binds to is not known. No base-level quality is on record; no much larger clone is a single base apart. CDR1 and CDR2 are drawn from the germline V gene: MRHNA, SNTAGT. From V the trimming removes 3 bases and from J it removes 8 bases, while the gene matches leave 13 bases of the junction unaccounted for. The CDR3 goes from the cysteine to the phenylalanine over 16 residues. The retained sequence is limited to the CDR3, 48 bases, with the frame set at the first base.

This sequence was found in a human donor who was either an allogeneic HSCT recipient or a stem cell or donor lymphocyte infusion donor (not recorded which). It is not recorded whose cells these are; they may come from a transplant donor. In this chain, TRBV6-4 is recombined with TRBJ1-2; 9 middle bases align to TRBD1. Sequenced sample: blood, either unsorted or a sorted T cell fraction (not recorded which). The DNA reads as follows: TGTGCCAGCAGTGATGGGGCGGGACAGGGATTTTCAGGCTACACCTTC. It specifies CASSDGAGQGFSGYTF.